Listed below are T cell receptor beta chains from one sample, sequenced in a study of T-cell memory formation after mild COVID-19. MiXCR, run by TCRdb on the 5' RACE reads, gives a single entry per CDR3 protein. The sample includes a few hundred thousand distinct CDR3 sequences, more than 9% seen only once; the top ten take approximately 3%. The sequenced sample consisted of PBMCs or a T cell subset sorted from them (not recorded which). These receptors all come from a man aged 18 to 29 who had mild COVID-19 (a few samples of this study predate the infection). Cell type and time point are not known. The CDR3 runs from the conserved cysteine through the conserved F or W. Each record gives: clone size, V gene, J gene, D gene, CDR3 protein, CDR3 DNA. D genes are given only for firm matches. A clone size is listed for some rows: how often the clone was seen (once, few, many), or a class if it is expanded.

size: few; V: TRBV20-1; J: TRBJ2-3; D: .; CDR3: CSARRPGTPNTDTQYF; DNA: TGCAGTGCTAGACGGCCCGGGACGCCCAACACAGATACGCAGTATTTT
size: few; V: TRBV12-3/TRBV12-4; J: TRBJ2-3; D: .; CDR3: CADSSMVTDTQYF; DNA: TGTGCGGACTCTTCCATGGTTACAGATACGCAGTATTTT
size: .; V: TRBV5-1; J: TRBJ2-3; D: .; CDR3: CASSLAVSTITDTQYF; DNA: TGCGCCAGCAGCTTGGCCGTATCAACCATCACAGATACGCAGTATTTT
size: .; V: TRBV7-2; J: TRBJ1-1; D: .; CDR3: CASSFYTEAFF; DNA: TGTGCCAGCAGCTTTTACACTGAAGCTTTCTTT
size: many; V: TRBV5-1; J: TRBJ1-2; D: TRBD1; CDR3: CASSLAGTGGEGYTF; DNA: TGCGCCAGCAGCTTGGCCGGGACAGGGGGGGAAGGCTACACCTTC
size: .; V: TRBV6-2/TRBV6-3; J: TRBJ2-3; D: .; CDR3: CASSSSYTQYF; DNA: TGTGCCAGCAGTTCAAGTTATACGCAGTATTTT
size: .; V: TRBV12-3/TRBV12-4; J: TRBJ1-6; D: TRBD1; CDR3: CASSFGTGGLSPLHF; DNA: TGTGCCAGCAGTTTTGGAACAGGGGGCCTTTCACCCCTCCACTTT
size: .; V: TRBV5-1; J: TRBJ2-2; D: TRBD2; CDR3: CASRPNGGDTGELFF; DNA: TGCGCCAGCAGACCTAACGGGGGGGACACCGGGGAGCTGTTTTTT
size: few; V: TRBV19; J: TRBJ2-2; D: TRBD1; CDR3: CASSRGQGLITGELFF; DNA: TGTGCCAGTAGTAGGGGACAGGGGTTAATCACCGGGGAGCTGTTTTTT
size: many; V: TRBV7-2; J: TRBJ2-3; D: .; CDR3: CASRGFADTQYF; DNA: TGTGCCAGCCGGGGGTTTGCCGATACGCAGTATTTT
size: few; V: TRBV2; J: TRBJ1-5; D: .; CDR3: CASSGQTNQPQHF; DNA: TGTGCCAGCAGTGGACAGACAAATCAGCCCCAGCATTTT
size: few; V: TRBV7-9; J: TRBJ1-4; D: .; CDR3: CASSSRLGQATEKLFF; DNA: TGTGCCAGCAGCTCCCGGTTGGGCCAGGCTACGGAAAAACTGTTTTTT
size: few; V: TRBV4-1; J: TRBJ1-2; D: .; CDR3: CASSQELQARGYTF; DNA: TGCGCCAGCAGCCAAGAGTTGCAGGCTCGGGGCTACACCTTC
size: .; V: TRBV5-1; J: TRBJ2-4; D: .; CDR3: CASSFAGAGVKNIQYF; DNA: TGCGCCAGCAGCTTTGCCGGGGCTGGGGTCAAAAACATTCAGTACTTC
size: few; V: TRBV14; J: TRBJ1-6; D: TRBD1; CDR3: CASSQDRGLSSYNSPLHF; DNA: TGTGCCAGCAGCCAAGACAGGGGGCTGAGCTCCTATAATTCACCCCTCCACTTT
size: few; V: TRBV7-2; J: TRBJ1-1; D: TRBD1; CDR3: CASSPKTGTNTEAFF; DNA: TGTGCCAGCAGCCCGAAGACAGGGACGAACACTGAAGCTTTCTTT
size: .; V: TRBV2; J: TRBJ1-6; D: .; CDR3: CAISTGRNSPLHF; DNA: TGTGCCATCAGTACGGGCCGGAATTCACCCCTCCACTTT
size: few; V: TRBV12-3/TRBV12-4; J: TRBJ2-3; D: .; CDR3: CASSPRDWSNTQYF; DNA: TGTGCCAGCAGTCCCCGGGACTGGAGCAATACGCAGTATTTT
size: .; V: TRBV7-2; J: TRBJ2-5; D: TRBD2; CDR3: CASSLVGSGAGRETQYF; DNA: TGTGCCAGCAGCTTAGTGGGGAGCGGGGCAGGGCGAGAGACCCAGTACTTC
size: few; V: TRBV5-1; J: TRBJ2-3; D: .; CDR3: CASSFDQGMPYTDTQYF; DNA: TGCGCCAGCAGCTTTGACCAGGGAATGCCTTACACAGATACGCAGTATTTT
size: .; V: TRBV10-3; J: TRBJ2-3; D: TRBD2; CDR3: CAISGGWRGGPDTQYF; DNA: TGTGCCATCAGTGGAGGCTGGCGGGGGGGTCCAGATACGCAGTATTTT
size: few; V: TRBV20-1; J: TRBJ1-2; D: .; CDR3: CSASTGLDYGYTF; DNA: TGCAGTGCTTCCACAGGGCTAGACTATGGCTACACCTTC
size: few; V: TRBV7-2; J: TRBJ2-1; D: TRBD2; CDR3: CASSPWPGSAGGYNEQFF; DNA: TGTGCCAGCAGCCCCTGGCCCGGGAGTGCGGGGGGCTACAATGAGCAGTTCTTC
size: few; V: TRBV7-2; J: TRBJ2-1; D: .; CDR3: CASSSTGYEQFF; DNA: TGTGCCAGCAGCTCAACAGGGTATGAGCAGTTCTTC
size: few; V: TRBV6-5; J: TRBJ2-7; D: .; CDR3: CASSYSSGPGYYEQYF; DNA: TGTGCCAGCAGTTACTCGAGCGGACCGGGATACTACGAGCAGTACTTC
size: few; V: TRBV7-9; J: TRBJ1-4; D: TRBD1; CDR3: CASSSSYRGYGEKLFF; DNA: TGTGCCAGCAGCTCAAGCTACAGGGGATACGGTGAAAAACTGTTTTTT
size: few; V: TRBV5-1; J: TRBJ1-5; D: .; CDR3: CASSPGQFDQPQHF; DNA: TGCGCCAGCAGCCCTGGACAGTTCGATCAGCCCCAGCATTTT
size: few; V: TRBV7-2; J: TRBJ1-2; D: .; CDR3: CASSNTANYGYTF; DNA: TGTGCCAGCAGCAACACAGCTAACTATGGCTACACCTTC
size: few; V: TRBV12-3/TRBV12-4; J: TRBJ2-3; D: TRBD2; CDR3: CASSLGLAGSYTDTQYF; DNA: TGTGCCAGCAGTCTCGGACTAGCGGGCTCTTACACAGATACGCAGTATTTT
size: .; V: TRBV12-3/TRBV12-4; J: TRBJ1-6; D: .; CDR3: CASSLGGRYNSPLHF; DNA: TGTGCCAGCAGTTTAGGGGGCAGGTACAATTCACCCCTCCACTTT
size: .; V: TRBV14; J: TRBJ1-2; D: .; CDR3: CASSQVGYVYTF; DNA: TGTGCCAGCAGCCAAGTGGGGTACGTCTACACCTTC
size: .; V: TRBV20-1; J: TRBJ2-1; D: .; CDR3: CSARVRTTSSYNEQFF; DNA: TGCAGTGCTAGAGTGCGGACTACGAGCTCCTACAATGAGCAGTTCTTC
size: .; V: TRBV20-1; J: TRBJ2-5; D: TRBD2; CDR3: CSASGRTSGGARVVETQYF; DNA: TGCAGTGCTAGCGGTCGGACTAGCGGGGGGGCCCGCGTGGTTGAGACCCAGTACTTC
size: few; V: TRBV6-2/TRBV6-3; J: TRBJ2-3; D: TRBD1; CDR3: CASSSTGAPDTQYF; DNA: TGTGCCAGCAGTTCGACAGGGGCTCCAGATACGCAGTATTTT
size: few; V: TRBV7-3; J: TRBJ2-5; D: .; CDR3: CASSLYQGTETQYF; DNA: TGTGCCAGCAGCTTATACCAGGGAACAGAGACCCAGTACTTC
size: .; V: TRBV4-3; J: TRBJ1-2; D: .; CDR3: CASSQERVQGSNYGYTF; DNA: TGCGCCAGCAGCCAAGAAAGGGTACAGGGAAGCAACTATGGCTACACCTTC
size: few; V: TRBV4-1; J: TRBJ2-1; D: .; CDR3: CASSQGNGGPLDEQFF; DNA: TGCGCCAGCAGCCAAGGGAACGGGGGGCCTTTGGATGAGCAGTTCTTC
size: few; V: TRBV5-1; J: TRBJ1-2; D: TRBD1; CDR3: CASSVEPWTGGYTF; DNA: TGCGCCAGCAGCGTAGAACCGTGGACAGGCGGCTACACCTTC
size: many; V: TRBV5-1; J: TRBJ2-2; D: TRBD1; CDR3: CASRRTGTNTGELFF; DNA: TGCGCCAGCCGCCGGACAGGGACGAACACCGGGGAGCTGTTTTTT
size: many; V: TRBV2; J: TRBJ2-1; D: TRBD2; CDR3: CASTLSGGSYNEQFF; DNA: TGTGCCAGCACCCTTAGCGGGGGGAGCTACAATGAGCAGTTCTTC
size: few; V: TRBV12-3/TRBV12-4; J: TRBJ1-6; D: .; CDR3: CASSVENYNSPLHF; DNA: TGTGCCAGCTCCGTGGAAAATTATAATTCACCCCTCCACTTT
size: .; V: TRBV12-3/TRBV12-4; J: TRBJ1-2; D: .; CDR3: CASSLNRINYGYTF; DNA: TGTGCCAGCAGTTTAAACAGGATTAACTATGGCTACACCTTC
size: .; V: TRBV4-1; J: TRBJ2-3; D: TRBD1; CDR3: CASSQDREDTQYF; DNA: TGCGCCAGCAGCCAGGACAGGGAAGATACGCAGTATTTT
size: few; V: TRBV15; J: TRBJ2-5; D: .; CDR3: CATSRGLGSETQYF; DNA: TGTGCCACCAGCAGGGGTCTGGGTTCAGAGACCCAGTACTTC
size: few; V: TRBV4-3; J: TRBJ1-5; D: .; CDR3: CASSPGIGGPYSNQPQHF; DNA: TGCGCCAGCAGCCCCGGGATTGGAGGGCCGTATAGCAATCAGCCCCAGCATTTT
size: .; V: TRBV5-1; J: TRBJ1-1; D: TRBD1; CDR3: CASSPGQRLMNTEAFF; DNA: TGCGCCAGCAGCCCGGGACAGCGGCTTATGAACACTGAAGCTTTCTTT
size: many; V: TRBV7-2; J: TRBJ2-3; D: .; CDR3: CASSLGGAPRSTDTQYF; DNA: TGTGCCAGCAGCTTAGGCGGAGCCCCCCGTAGCACAGATACGCAGTATTTT
size: few; V: TRBV7-2; J: TRBJ2-5; D: .; CDR3: CASSSRWGSQETQYF; DNA: TGTGCCAGCAGCTCAAGGTGGGGGTCCCAAGAGACCCAGTACTTC
size: .; V: TRBV28; J: TRBJ2-5; D: .; CDR3: CASSFQLRGDGTQYF; DNA: TGTGCCAGCAGTTTCCAACTGCGGGGAGATGGGACCCAGTACTTC
size: many; V: TRBV7-8; J: TRBJ2-5; D: .; CDR3: CASSAAPQETQYF; DNA: TGTGCCAGCAGCGCCGCTCCTCAAGAGACCCAGTACTTC